These T cell receptor beta chains were read from a single sample in a study of blood T cells in healthy people across ages. Using its own MiXCR run on the 5' RACE reads, TCRdb lists one record per CDR3 protein. The sample holds around 500,000 distinct CDR3 sequences, roughly 48% seen once. Material for sequencing was blood. All receptors derive from an elderly man in good health. Each CDR3 is given with its conserved first and last residue. D genes are given only for firm matches. Some rows mark clone size as missing; the rest say once, few, many or name a class of expanded clone.

V gene,clone size,D gene,J gene,CDR3 protein,CDR3 DNA
TRBV6-2/TRBV6-3,few,.,TRBJ2-7,CASREDRYTYEQYF,TGTGCCAGCAGGGAGGACAGATATACCTACGAGCAGTACTTC
TRBV4-1,.,.,TRBJ2-3,CASSWESTDTQYF,TGCGCCAGTAGCTGGGAGAGCACAGATACGCAGTATTTT
TRBV9,.,TRBD1,TRBJ1-6,CAGSVRDRLSSYNSPLHF,TGTGCCGGCAGCGTCCGGGACAGATTGAGCTCCTATAATTCACCCCTCCACTTT
TRBV2,once,TRBD2,TRBJ2-1,CASRGLRGVIREQFF,TGTGCCAGCAGAGGGCTTCGGGGGGTAATTCGTGAGCAGTTCTTC
TRBV10-3,.,.,TRBJ1-6,CAIRQGPRNSPLHF,TGTGCCATCAGACAGGGCCCCCGGAATTCACCCCTCCACTTT
TRBV11-2,.,.,TRBJ2-7,CASSFTSSEQYF,TGTGCCAGCAGCTTCACCTCCTCCGAGCAGTACTTC
TRBV7-3,once,TRBD2,TRBJ2-1,CASSLDSGTSSGEQFF,TGTGCCAGCAGCTTAGATAGCGGGACTAGCTCGGGTGAGCAGTTCTTC
TRBV7-2,.,.,TRBJ2-3,CASNPGQFSTDTQYF,TGTGCCAGCAACCCAGGACAGTTTAGCACAGATACGCAGTATTTT
TRBV4-3,many,TRBD2,TRBJ2-1,CASSQGLAGVNEQFF,TGCGCCAGCAGCCAAGGACTAGCGGGAGTCAATGAGCAGTTCTTC
TRBV20-1,.,TRBD2,TRBJ2-7,CSASRGLAEDYEQYF,TGCAGTGCCTCGAGAGGGCTAGCGGAAGACTACGAGCAGTACTTC
TRBV20-1,.,TRBD2,TRBJ2-3,CSARDQGTSGFTDTQYF,TGCAGTGCTAGAGACCAAGGGACTAGCGGATTCACAGATACGCAGTATTTT
TRBV7-2,.,TRBD1,TRBJ1-6,CASSLAGGQVGSPLHF,TGTGCCAGCAGCTTAGCTGGGGGACAGGTTGGGTCACCCCTCCACTTT
TRBV11-1,few,.,TRBJ2-1,CASSLFGSGVFNEQFF,TGTGCCAGCAGCTTATTCGGGTCGGGAGTTTTCAATGAGCAGTTCTTC
TRBV7-2,few,TRBD2,TRBJ2-5,CASSPRTSGRETQYF,TGTGCCAGCAGCCCCCGGACTAGCGGGAGAGAGACCCAGTACTTC
TRBV20-1,few,.,TRBJ2-1,CSARDRGVSTRNYNEQFF,TGCAGTGCTAGAGACAGGGGGGTTTCCACCAGGAACTACAATGAGCAGTTCTTC
TRBV2,.,TRBD2,TRBJ2-7,CASLAGGFSYEQYF,TGTGCCAGCCTGGCGGGGGGGTTCTCCTACGAGCAGTACTTC
TRBV9,.,.,TRBJ2-6,CASSEGPLISGANVLTF,TGTGCCAGCAGCGAGGGACCGCTCATCTCTGGGGCCAACGTCCTGACTTTC
TRBV20-1,.,.,TRBJ2-7,CSAIDKSPKYEQYF,TGCAGTGCCATAGACAAATCTCCCAAGTACGAGCAGTACTTC
TRBV5-5,.,TRBD1,TRBJ2-3,CASSWEGQGTDTQYF,TGTGCCAGCAGCTGGGAAGGACAGGGCACAGATACGCAGTATTTT
TRBV4-2,.,TRBD2,TRBJ2-1,CASSQALAATWGEQFF,TGTGCCAGCAGCCAAGCCCTAGCGGCAACCTGGGGTGAGCAGTTCTTC
TRBV7-3,.,.,TRBJ1-2,CASSLMAGNRNGYTF,TGTGCCAGCAGCTTAATGGCAGGGAACAGGAATGGCTACACCTTC
TRBV29-1,.,.,TRBJ1-1,CSGDEAFF,TGCAGTGGCGATGAAGCTTTCTTT
TRBV5-1,.,.,TRBJ1-2,CASSLAEIYGYTF,TGCGCCAGCAGCTTGGCAGAGATCTATGGCTACACCTTC
TRBV4-1,.,.,TRBJ2-2,CASSQEWGLGGELFF,TGCGCCAGCAGCCAAGAATGGGGTCTGGGCGGGGAGCTGTTTTTT
TRBV3-1,.,.,TRBJ2-5,CARGTNSLETQYF,TGTGCCAGGGGGACCAATTCGCTAGAGACCCAGTACTTC
TRBV30,.,.,TRBJ2-5,CAWSPGMLRAAETQYF,TGTGCCTGGAGTCCAGGGATGCTGAGGGCCGCAGAGACCCAGTACTTC
TRBV2,.,.,TRBJ2-2,CASSEELFTGELFF,TGTGCCAGCAGTGAAGAGCTGTTCACCGGGGAGCTGTTTTTT
TRBV6-5,many,.,TRBJ1-6,CASSYSKEYYSPLHF,TGTGCCAGCAGTTACTCGAAAGAATACTATTCACCCCTCCACTTT
TRBV20-1,.,TRBD1,TRBJ2-7,CSARDPGTDSYEQYF,TGCAGTGCTAGAGATCCCGGGACAGACTCCTACGAGCAGTACTTC
TRBV20-1,few,TRBD2,TRBJ2-7,CSARSLADPYYEQYF,TGCAGTGCTAGGAGCCTAGCGGACCCCTACTACGAGCAGTACTTC
TRBV6-1,.,.,TRBJ2-5,CASSEKQLEETQYF,TGTGCCAGCAGTGAGAAACAGCTCGAAGAGACCCAGTACTTC
TRBV9,.,TRBD1,TRBJ1-2,CASSRQGTPSSGGYTF,TGTGCCAGCAGCCGACAGGGAACCCCCTCTTCGGGTGGCTACACCTTC
TRBV7-2,few,TRBD1,TRBJ1-1,CASSPNQGQTSNTEAFF,TGTGCCAGCAGCCCAAATCAGGGACAGACATCGAACACTGAAGCTTTCTTT
TRBV10-3,.,.,TRBJ1-3,CAIASSGNTIYF,TGTGCCATTGCTAGCAGTGGAAACACCATATATTTT
TRBV12-3/TRBV12-4,.,.,TRBJ2-1,CASSFKLHEQFF,TGTGCCAGCAGTTTCAAGCTCCATGAGCAGTTCTTC
TRBV27,.,.,TRBJ2-1,CASSLEGSHNEQFF,TGTGCCAGCAGTTTAGAGGGTAGCCACAATGAGCAGTTCTTC
TRBV20-1,.,TRBD1,TRBJ2-3,CSARDAGTGWGNTQYF,TGCAGTGCTAGAGATGCCGGGACAGGGTGGGGAAATACGCAGTATTTT
TRBV5-5,.,.,TRBJ2-1,CASSVNSYNEQFF,TGTGCCAGCTCCGTGAACTCCTACAATGAGCAGTTCTTC
TRBV20-1,few,.,TRBJ2-1,CSARMANEQFF,TGCAGTGCTAGGATGGCCAATGAGCAGTTCTTC
TRBV2,.,TRBD2,TRBJ2-3,CASNGLAVTDTQYF,TGTGCCAGCAATGGACTAGCTGTTACAGATACGCAGTATTTT
TRBV29-1,few,TRBD2,TRBJ2-1,CSVELAGYADNEQFF,TGCAGCGTTGAATTAGCGGGATACGCGGACAATGAGCAGTTCTTC
TRBV28,few,.,TRBJ1-2,CASSFFYGYTF,TGTGCCAGCAGTTTTTTCTATGGCTACACCTTC
TRBV29-1,.,TRBD1,TRBJ2-5,CSVTPTQGARETQYF,TGCAGCGTAACACCGACCCAGGGGGCAAGGGAGACCCAGTACTTC
TRBV9,.,TRBD2,TRBJ2-1,CASSVFGGRSYNEQFF,TGTGCCAGCAGCGTATTCGGCGGGAGAAGTTACAATGAGCAGTTCTTC
TRBV6-2/TRBV6-3,few,.,TRBJ2-1,CASKEAYNEQFF,TGTGCCAGCAAGGAAGCGTACAATGAGCAGTTCTTC
TRBV3-1,many,TRBD1,TRBJ2-7,CASSQDGLWGQGSYEQYF,TGTGCCAGCAGCCAAGATGGCCTTTGGGGACAGGGTTCCTACGAGCAGTACTTC
TRBV20-1,.,TRBD1,TRBJ2-5,CSAGKPGTEETQYF,TGCAGTGCTGGGAAACCCGGGACAGAAGAGACCCAGTACTTC
TRBV13,.,.,TRBJ2-1,CASSPLAWADNEQFF,TGTGCCAGCAGCCCTCTAGCATGGGCGGACAATGAGCAGTTCTTC
TRBV20-1,few,.,TRBJ1-6,CSARDSGPPRDSPLHF,TGCAGTGCTAGAGATAGTGGCCCGCCAAGGGATTCACCCCTCCACTTT
TRBV20-1,few,.,TRBJ1-2,CSADTKRRTYTF,TGCAGTGCCGACACCAAAAGGCGGACCTACACCTTC
TRBV5-1,few,TRBD1,TRBJ2-7,CASSFWTGSYEQYF,TGCGCCAGCAGCTTCTGGACAGGCTCCTACGAGCAGTACTTC
TRBV6-6,few,.,TRBJ1-1,CASSDIDRNTEAFF,TGTGCCAGCAGTGACATCGACAGGAACACTGAAGCTTTCTTT
TRBV5-1,.,.,TRBJ2-2,CASSRRGSIAGELFF,TGCGCCAGCAGCCGTCGGGGTAGTATTGCCGGGGAGCTGTTTTTT
TRBV7-2,few,TRBD2,TRBJ2-7,CASRPGLAGSEQYF,TGTGCCAGCAGACCGGGACTAGCGGGATCCGAGCAGTACTTC
TRBV7-9,few,TRBD1,TRBJ2-3,CASSPGQGPTDTQYF,TGTGCCAGCAGCCCGGGACAGGGTCCCACAGATACGCAGTATTTT
TRBV27,few,.,TRBJ1-4,CASRTVTNEKLFF,TGTGCCAGCAGAACAGTTACTAATGAAAAACTGTTTTTT
TRBV7-3,once,TRBD1,TRBJ1-1,CASSDSTGGNTEAFF,TGTGCCAGCAGCGATTCGACAGGGGGGAACACTGAAGCTTTCTTT
TRBV7-2,once,TRBD2,TRBJ2-1,CASSSGTSGSWQFF,TGTGCCAGCAGCTCCGGGACTAGCGGGAGTTGGCAGTTCTTC